This TCR beta chain originates from a study of blood T cell repertoires in COVID-19. Study-wide context: PBMCs, B-cell-depleted T cells, or T cells provided the cDNA or gDNA that made up the material.

Trimming took 8 bases from V and 8 from J; bases not matched to a gene: 11. There are 14 residues in the CDR3. CDR1 and CDR2 (germline): SNHLY, FYNNEI. The method was immunoSEQ multiplex PCR; TCRdb's version includes in-frame clones alone and lacks a portion of them. The table lists roughly 97,000 clones, roughly 89% of them singletons. The receptor was derived from a human donor in a cohort sampled during active COVID-19. The sequencing input was peripheral blood. The chain is built from TRBV2 and TRBJ1-4; 7 bases are shared with TRBD1. The CDR3 loop reads CASHRQGLKEKLFF. The CDR3 DNA follows: TGTGCCAGCCACCGACAGGGTTTGAAGGAAAAACTGTTTTTT.